This T cell receptor beta chain was obtained from a study of response to subunit inactivated influenza vaccine (dated by TCRdb to 2017 to 2018). For the wider study: To follow how T cells responded to a trivalent subunit inactivated influenza vaccine, the researchers relied on deep quantitative profiling of the T cell receptor repertoire.

The protocol used for the library was RT-PCR. TCRdb names Illumina HiSeq 2500 as the instrument used. TCRdb ran its own pipeline on the public reads, namely fastp trimming at Q25 and MiXCR clone calling, and kept in-frame beta chains. Every CDR3 protein is listed once, alongside the most common genes and DNA of its rows. Recorded for this sample are about 540,000 distinct CDR3 sequences; under 30% of them occurred a single time. The ten largest clones add up to approximately 2.9% of the sample. As encoded in the germline V gene (reference sequence), CDR1 is DFQATT while CDR2 is SNEGSKA. V trim: 3 bases; J trim: 6 bases; unmatched bases: 12. Reading from cysteine to phenylalanine, the CDR3 counts 16 amino acids. CDR3 DNA is the only sequence kept; it has 48 bases, read in frame from the first base. This clonotype was seen repeatedly, ten times or more. There is no known antigen for this receptor. The input lacks base qualities; no much larger clone sits a single base away.

Overall results and qualifications from the work: The authors proposed that each seasonal influenza vaccination may bring in only a limited number of new T cells.

The same specimen was also included in a second study, on T cells expressing NK-cell markers. That second report states: TCR beta cDNA libraries were prepared using 5'RACE template switching, which introduced a universal primer site and unique molecular identifiers. In sorted CD3+CD56+NKG2C+, CD3+CD56+NKG2C- and CD3+CD56-NKG2C+ T-cell subsets from roughly 8 donors, TCR beta-chain repertoires were profiled. Among the eight sequenced donors, seven were HCMV-seropositive and one was HCMV-seronegative. In several experiments an anti-gammadeltaTCR antibody was added to restrict sorting to alphabetaTCR-expressing T cells. In six donors, the dominant CD3+CD56+NKG2C+ clonotypes were among the top 10 CD8+ clonotypes and accounted for about 1.0-8% of CD8+ T cells. Those dominant clonotypes were again the most abundant among CD3+CD56-NKG2C+ cells in several donors, at roughly 28.3-60.1%. Whether the expanded NKG2C-expressing T cell clones were specific for HCMV antigens remained unclear. The study sequenced eight donors, all healthy volunteers chosen at random: three men and five women. A commercial ELISA kit detecting HCMV-specific IgG in serum was used to determine HCMV serostatus. Ficoll density gradient centrifugation was used to isolate peripheral blood mononuclear cells from blood. Magnetic immunoseparation with Miltenyi isolation kits was used to isolate CD4+ and CD8+ T cells from PBMC. Priming for cDNA synthesis came from the TCR beta constant segment, and two successive PCR amplification steps followed. The libraries were sequenced on Illumina HiSeq 2000/2500, MiSeq or NextSeq, producing 2 x 150 bp reads. MIGEC handled demultiplexing of the reads and grouping by UMI, while MiTCR was used to assemble and quantify clonotypes. Only TCR cDNA sequences supported by at least two reads were kept to exclude erroneous sequences. The tcR package was used for downstream repertoire analysis, with clonotypes matched between fractions based on CDR3 nucleotide sequence plus V segment. Antigen specificity was annotated against VDJdb with VDJmatch, allowing one amino acid substitution in CDR3.

In this chain, TRBV20-1 is recombined with TRBJ2-1; 9 bases in the middle match TRBD2. The sample was CD4+ T cells sorted from PBMCs, taken approximately 12 days after vaccination. The sequence was collected from a man aged 50-60 years who received an inactivated influenza vaccine. Donor details come from another sample of the same person, matched by shared clones. The bases read TGCAGTGCTAGTCACCAAGGCGGGACTAGCTTCAATGAGCAGTTCTTC. It encodes CSASHQGGTSFNEQFF.